This T cell receptor beta chain originates from a study of regulatory T cells in long-lasting Graves disease. There are 15 residues in the CDR3. The germline CDR1 and CDR2 sequences are MNHEY and SVGAGI. The ends lost 4 bases at V and 8 bases at J; junction bases unmatched: 10. This clonotype showed up many times. Its antigen remains unknown. Documented time point: persistent/refractory GD, antithyroid drugs over 5 years with positive TRAb. RNA extracted from PBMCs served as the sequencing template. Overall study findings and caveats: TRBV28, TRBJ1-2 and TRBJ2-5 were segments that persistent disease favored.

Library construction for TCR beta used iRepertoire HTBI primers and Arm-PCR of CDR3 regions. Using its own MiXCR run on the multiplex PCR reads, TCRdb lists one record per CDR3 protein. The sample has about 450,000 distinct CDR3 sequences; around 24% are singletons. V gene TRBV6-5 combines with J gene TRBJ1-2, with 10 bases fitting TRBD1. This receptor was taken from a female donor with Graves disease. The source material was peripheral blood mononuclear cells (PBMCs), sampled when the disease was refractory, from a patient treated with antithyroid drugs. The DNA of the CDR3 is TGTGCCAGCAGTTCGACAGGGGGCAAAACCGGCGGCTACACCTTC. This codes for CASSSTGGKTGGYTF.